This T cell receptor beta chain comes out of a study of OX40 agonist ivuxolimab in advanced cancers. Repertoires were generated with immunoSEQ multiplex PCR, while TCRdb's copy carries only in-frame clones and drops some. This sample has 13,000 to 15,000 clones, with 77% found just once. Turning to this clone: A much larger clone lies one base from this, so it may be a read error. This sample includes further DNA sequences coding for the same CDR3.

The CDR3 extends over 12 amino acids. Germline V gene sequence: CDR1 MNHEY, CDR2 SVGAGI. Trimming shortened V by 2 bases and J by 2 bases, and 4 bases separated the two germline ends. The material was CD4+ or CD8+ T cells sorted from blood, obtained in a trial of the OX40 agonist ivuxolimab. This receptor was obtained from an adult with an advanced solid tumor such as melanoma, head and neck, liver or kidney cancer. The rearrangement joins TRBV6-5 to TRBJ2-7; D uncertain. CDR3 loop: CASSYGPYEQYF. CDR3 in DNA: TGTGCCAGCAGTTACGGACCCTACGAGCAGTACTTC.